The clone carrying this TCR beta chain was recorded many times. Its target is unknown. The junction had 4 bases not matched to a gene; V was cut back by 8 bases and J by 5 bases. The CDR3 length is 14 residues. The V gene's germline CDR1 is MDHEN and CDR2 SYDVKM. The TCRbeta library was prepared with unique molecular identifiers. Each CDR3 protein gets one entry after TCRdb re-called the PCR reads with MiXCR. The sample yields more than 400,000 distinct CDR3 sequences, about 45% seen once. This entry comes from a study of T-cell reconstitution after alpha-beta-depleted transplantation in children. General study results and limits: T cells produced anew were the main source of T-cell counts and diversity one year after transplant. Approximately two months post-transplant, alpha-beta T cells reportedly originated from several hundred expanded graft clones. Recipient T cells and thymic progenitors that survived were the source of the high TCRbeta diversity seen at day 60 in some patients.

This receptor was identified in a girl under 10 years old with aplastic anemia, due to receive a stem cell transplant. The source was PBMCs, collected before TCRalphabeta/CD19-depleted stem cell transplant. V gene TRBV28 combines with J gene TRBJ2-3; TRBD2 matches 13 bases. Written as DNA, the CDR3 is TGTGCCAGCCGACTAGCGGGAGGTTTAGATACGCAGTATTTT. This translates into CASRLAGGLDTQYF.